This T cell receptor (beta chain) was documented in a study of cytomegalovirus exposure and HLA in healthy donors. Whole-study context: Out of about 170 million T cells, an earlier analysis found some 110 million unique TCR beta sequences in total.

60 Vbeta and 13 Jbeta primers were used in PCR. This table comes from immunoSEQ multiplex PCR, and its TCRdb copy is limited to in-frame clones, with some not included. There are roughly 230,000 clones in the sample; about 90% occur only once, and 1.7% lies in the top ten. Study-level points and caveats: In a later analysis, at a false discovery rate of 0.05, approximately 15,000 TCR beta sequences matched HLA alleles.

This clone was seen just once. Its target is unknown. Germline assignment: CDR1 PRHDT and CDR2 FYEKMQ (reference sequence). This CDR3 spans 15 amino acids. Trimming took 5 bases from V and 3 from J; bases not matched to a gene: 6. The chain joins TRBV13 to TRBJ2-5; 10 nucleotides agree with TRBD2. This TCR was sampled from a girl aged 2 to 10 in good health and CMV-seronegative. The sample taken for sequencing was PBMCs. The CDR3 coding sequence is TGTGCCAGCAGCCCCCCTAGCGGGAGAAAAGAGACCCAGTACTTC. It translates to CASSPPSGRKETQYF. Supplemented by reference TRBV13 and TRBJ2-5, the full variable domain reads AAGVIQSPRHLIKEKRETATLKCYPIPRHDTVYWYQQGPGQDPQFLISFYEKMQSDKGSIPDRFSAQQFSDYHSELNMSSLELGDSALYFCASSPPSGRKETQYFGPGTRLLVL.